These T cell receptor beta chains were read from a single sample in a study of blood T cell repertoires in COVID-19. Sequencing used immunoSEQ multiplex PCR; TCRdb keeps in-frame clones, though not all of them. The sample shows roughly 200,000 clones, approximately 90% of them seen only once. The material sequenced was peripheral blood. These receptors came from a man aged 65 to 85 with acute or convalescent COVID-19. Each CDR3 is given with its conserved first and last residue.

j_call v_call cdr3_aa
TRBJ2-1 TRBV29-1 CSPTHLSGGSYNEQFF
TRBJ2-3 TRBV7-9 CASSLGLAGGPVDTQYF
TRBJ2-1 TRBV6-5 CASSYGSGSSYNEQFF
TRBJ2-7 TRBV27 CASRNGGTGNEQYF
TRBJ2-1 TRBV7-3 CASSPTSGGGSEQFF
TRBJ1-2 TRBV6-5 CASNYQSGPFYGYTF
TRBJ2-7 TRBV12-3/TRBV12-4 CASSVSRSYEQYF
TRBJ1-1 TRBV12-3/TRBV12-4 CASSLRDRGEAFF
TRBJ2-7 TRBV5-6 CASSRLAVYEQYF
TRBJ1-2 TRBV28 CASSSGTGGAYGYTF
TRBJ2-3 TRBV7-2 CASSLFLNSGGTDTQYF
TRBJ1-2 TRBV7-2 CASSLALQGAGYTF
TRBJ1-2 TRBV5-6 CASSPDRGSDYGYTF
TRBJ2-3 TRBV28 CASSPPVYPSTDTQYF
TRBJ1-1 TRBV5-1 CASSGTGGAAFF
TRBJ1-4 TRBV25-1 CASSVRGTGNEKLFF
TRBJ2-7 TRBV11-2 CASSFLRLAGVTYEQYF
TRBJ1-2 TRBV6-5 CASSYDSERANYGYTF
TRBJ2-7 TRBV5-1 CASSLAGPRLSYEQYF
TRBJ1-5 TRBV15 CATSRGHANQPQHF
TRBJ2-3 TRBV28 CASIKVSRAGTDTQYF
TRBJ2-7 TRBV21-1 CASSKAGHTTKQYF
TRBJ2-1 TRBV9 CASNRDRGDNEQFF
TRBJ2-7 TRBV2 CASTGGLGEEQYF
TRBJ1-2 TRBV5-6 CASSPGTGINYGYTF
TRBJ2-3 TRBV5-1 CASSLAGQGNRGIRTDTQYF
TRBJ2-2 TRBV3-1/TRBV3-2 CASSQGVALNTGELFF
TRBJ2-7 TRBV5-1 CASSFSGGNYEQYF
TRBJ2-1 TRBV5-4 CASSPPLTGGPNEQFF
TRBJ2-2 TRBV7-9 CASSFRRLAGELSTGELFF
TRBJ1-1 TRBV19 CASSDIPGVWTEAFF
TRBJ1-3 TRBV10-3 CAISEGLGNTIYF
TRBJ1-2 TRBV19 CASSTISTGNYGYTF
TRBJ1-5 TRBV5-1 CASSLGQGINQPQHF
TRBJ2-3 TRBV7-6 CASSPTTGFGTDTQYF
TRBJ2-3 TRBV5-1 CASSLATSGGTDTQYF
TRBJ2-1 TRBV9 CASSVLDRDHNEQFF
TRBJ2-1 TRBV9 CAIPLAPCEQFF
TRBJ2-1 TRBV28 CASSLVVAGGGQFF
TRBJ1-2 TRBV6-6 CASREDRGRYGYTF
TRBJ2-7 TRBV7-2 CASSWGQGEQYF
TRBJ1-6 TRBV28 CASSRQGDSPLHF
TRBJ1-5 TRBV28 CASSPPQVGQPQHF
TRBJ2-5 TRBV6-6 CASSRTGSRGETQYF
TRBJ1-2 TRBV28 CASSLDGQGMSGYTF
TRBJ2-7 TRBV5-1 CASSPKPGQGDYEQYF
TRBJ1-1 TRBV6-2/TRBV6-3 CASSWPGLFTEAFF